The 17 T cell receptor beta chains in this list originate from one sample, sequenced in a study of blood T cell repertoires in COVID-19. Produced via immunoSEQ multiplex PCR; TCRdb's table is partial and in-frame only. The sample lists roughly 60,000 clones, 65% to 85% seen once, with approximately 24% in the top ten. Material: peripheral blood. The receptors derive from a human donor in a cohort sampled during active COVID-19.

This chain links TRBV6-5 with TRBJ2-3, with 11 bases matching TRBD2. V was clipped by 7 bases and J by 4 bases; unmatched bases: 7. Germline lookup yields CDR1 MNHEY and CDR2 SVGAGI. The CDR3 spans 15 residues. CDR3: CASIIAGGRADTQYF. DNA for the CDR3: TGTGCCAGCATAATAGCGGGAGGGAGGGCAGATACGCAGTATTTT.

The sample holds one count of this clone. This chain connects TRBV4-3 to TRBJ2-1; 8 positions match TRBD2. V shed 4 bases, J shed 9 bases, and the junction held 11 bases outside the gene matches. The CDR3 is made up of 15 amino acids. Germline CDR1 and CDR2: LGHNA and YSLEER. The CDR3, as DNA: TGCGCCAGCAGCCGACGAGCGGGGGTGGACGGTGAGCAGTTCTTC. Amino acids: CASSRRAGVDGEQFF.

The chain couples TRBV28 to TRBJ1-3, with 7 positions matching TRBD1. In germline, CDR1 is MDHEN, CDR2 SYDVKM. Trimming at V came to 2 bases and at J to 5 bases, leaving 12 bases not matched to a gene. The CDR3 has 17 residues. In DNA form, the CDR3 reads TGTGCCAGCAGTTTAAGCCTTAGAGGGGGACAGCGAAACACCATATATTTT. Translated: CASSLSLRGGQRNTIYF. The full variable domain, its missing parts supplied by reference TRBV28 and TRBJ1-3, is DVKVTQSSRYLVKRTGEKVFLECVQDMDHENMFWYRQDPGLGLRLIYFSYDVKMKEKGDIPEGYSVSREKKERFSLILESASTNQTSMYLCASSLSLRGGQRNTIYFGEGSWLTVV.

This rearrangement joins TRBV4-2 to TRBJ1-2, with 7 nucleotides matching TRBD1. V lost 3 bases and J lost 3; bases outside the gene matches: 4. This CDR3 spans 14 amino acids. The germline V gene has CDR1 LGHNA and CDR2 YNFKEQ. In DNA, the CDR3 is TGTGCCAGCAGCCAGGACAGGCCCGACTATGGCTACACCTTC. Translation gives CASSQDRPDYGYTF.

The chain is built from TRBV7-3 and TRBJ2-1, with 11 bases fitting TRBD2. Germline V CDR1 and CDR2: SGHTA, FQGTGA. After removal of 5 bases from V and 10 bases from J, the junction contained 16 bases not matched to a gene. This CDR3 is 17 amino acids long. The DNA of the CDR3 is TGTGCCAGCAGCCCGGGGACTAGCGGACCCATTGCGAGCGAGCAGTTCTTC. It specifies CASSPGTSGPIASEQFF.

CDR3 protein: CASSLSGGKEPQHF. The CDR3 DNA is TGTGCCAGCAGTCTTAGCGGGGGGAAGGAGCCCCAGCATTTT. V and J are TRBV7-2 and TRBJ1-5; TRBD1 is a possible D gene (5 bases). CDR3 length: 14 amino acids. The germline V and J ends were trimmed by 6 bases and 8 bases, with 17 bases remaining between them. Germline CDR1 is SGHTA and CDR2 is FQGNSA.

This chain links TRBV28 with TRBJ2-7, with D tentatively TRBD1 (5 bases). The CDR3 is 12 residues long. CDR1 is MDHEN, CDR2 SYDVKM, per germline. V shed 4 bases and J shed 2 bases, with 6 bases lying between them. DNA of the CDR3: TGTGCCAGCAGTTCCAGGGCCTACGAGCAGTACTTC. Translation gives CASSSRAYEQYF.

This clone was seen a handful of times. V gene TRBV20-1 combines with J gene TRBJ1-1; a weak D match, TRBD1 (5 bases). Looked up from germline, CDR1 is DFQATT and CDR2 is SNEGSKA (reference sequence). This CDR3 is built from 9 residues. In DNA form, the CDR3 reads TGCCGTCCTGCGGGGGGAGCTTTCTTT. Its protein is CRPAGGAFF.

This clone was observed a few times. This sequence joins TRBV15 and TRBJ2-1, with 8 nucleotides matching TRBD2. This CDR3 comprises 15 residues. The ends lost 0 bases at V and 4 bases at J; junction bases unmatched: 2. Germline values: CDR1 LNHNV, CDR2 YYDKDF (reference sequence). In DNA form, the CDR3 reads TGTGCCACCAGCAGAGACGGGAGGGAGTACAATGAGCAGTTCTTC. This translates into CATSRDGREYNEQFF. The full variable domain, in which reference TRBV15 and TRBJ2-1 provide the parts outside the CDR3, is DAMVIQNPRYQVTQFGKPVTLSCSQTLNHNVMYWYQQKSSQAPKLLFHYYDKDFNNEADTPDNFQSRRPNTSFCFLDIRSPGLGDTAMYLCATSRDGREYNEQFFGPGTRLTVL.

This clone was seen more than once but under ten times. The chain's CDR3 is CASSAGAPRWEGGTEAFF. CDR3 DNA sequence: TGTGCCAGCAGCGCCGGGGCCCCAAGGTGGGAGGGCGGTACTGAAGCTTTCTTT. The V and J genes are TRBV11-3 and TRBJ1-1; possible D gene TRBD1, 5 bases. This CDR3 comprises 18 residues. Germline V lookup: CDR1 SGHNT, CDR2 YENEEA. V was clipped by 5 bases and J by 5 bases, with 27 bases between them.

The CDR3 is CATSRLAGRTDTQYF. CDR3 DNA: TGTGCCACCAGTAGACTAGCGGGTCGCACAGATACGCAGTATTTT. This rearrangement joins TRBV15 to TRBJ2-3; 10 nucleotides match TRBD2. Germline V gene lookup returns CDR1 LNHNV and CDR2 YYDKDF (reference sequence). This CDR3 spans 15 amino acids. The V and J ends lost 6 bases and 1 base, in that order; junction bases with no gene match: 4.

The CDR3 DNA reads TGTGCCAGCAGCCGGACAGGGGGCGGTCACACTGAAGCTTTCTTT. Its translation: CASSRTGGGHTEAFF. V usage is TRBV6-5 and J usage is TRBJ1-1; 11 bases agree with TRBD1. The ends lost 6 bases at V and 3 bases at J; junction bases unmatched: 6. CDR3 length: 15 amino acids. The germline gives CDR1 MNHEY, CDR2 SVGAGI.

The V and J genes are TRBV5-1 and TRBJ2-1; 8 bases match TRBD2. Germline values: CDR1 SGHRS, CDR2 YFSETQ. Germline trimming cut 4 bases from V and 3 bases from J; bases unmatched to any gene: 15. This CDR3 is 18 amino acids long. The CDR3 loop is CASSGIGGGAGGYNEQFF. The CDR3 nucleotides read TGCGCCAGCAGCGGGATCGGCGGGGGCGCGGGGGGCTACAATGAGCAGTTCTTC.

This sequence joins TRBV28 and TRBJ2-7; 9 nucleotides line up with TRBD2. The CDR3 covers 17 residues. Looked up from germline, CDR1 is MDHEN and CDR2 is SYDVKM. V lost 4 bases and J lost 3; bases outside the gene matches: 13. The chain's CDR3 is CASSYLLSGRNLYEQYF. Here the CDR3 DNA reads TGTGCCAGCAGTTACCTCCTCAGCGGGAGGAATCTCTACGAGCAGTACTTC.

This chain connects TRBV11-2 to TRBJ2-7, with 7 bases identical to TRBD1. CDR1 and CDR2 (germline): SGHAT, FQNNGV. V was pared by 5 bases and J by 2 bases, with 12 bases of the junction left unmatched. This CDR3 is built from 16 residues. The CDR3 coding sequence is TGTGCCAGCAGCCAGGGGGTGGGGAATCACCCCTACGAGCAGTACTTC. Protein sequence: CASSQGVGNHPYEQYF.

This CDR3 is CASSVAGEMNEQFF. CDR3 nucleotide sequence: TGTGCCAGCAGCGTAGCGGGAGAGATGAATGAGCAGTTCTTC. J is TRBJ2-1 and V is TRBV9; a possible D gene is TRBD2 (6 bases). V shed 0 bases and J shed 7 bases, with 11 bases lying between them. Germline lookup yields CDR1 SGDLS and CDR2 YYNGEE. There are 14 residues in the CDR3. The full variable domain, its missing parts supplied by reference TRBV9 and TRBJ2-1, is DSGVTQTPKHLITATGQRVTLRCSPRSGDLSVYWYQQSLDQGLQFLIQYYNGEERAKGNILERFSAQQFPDLHSELNLSSLELGDSALYFCASSVAGEMNEQFFGPGTRLTVL.

The chain has TRBV12-3 or TRBV12-4 and TRBJ1-6, with 9 bases lining up with TRBD1. The CDR3 extends over 13 amino acids. Germline trimming cut 10 bases from V and 6 bases from J; bases unmatched to any gene: 4. The CDR3 DNA reads TGTGCCACCGGGACAGGGACTAATTCACCCCTCCACTTT. It encodes CATGTGTNSPLHF.